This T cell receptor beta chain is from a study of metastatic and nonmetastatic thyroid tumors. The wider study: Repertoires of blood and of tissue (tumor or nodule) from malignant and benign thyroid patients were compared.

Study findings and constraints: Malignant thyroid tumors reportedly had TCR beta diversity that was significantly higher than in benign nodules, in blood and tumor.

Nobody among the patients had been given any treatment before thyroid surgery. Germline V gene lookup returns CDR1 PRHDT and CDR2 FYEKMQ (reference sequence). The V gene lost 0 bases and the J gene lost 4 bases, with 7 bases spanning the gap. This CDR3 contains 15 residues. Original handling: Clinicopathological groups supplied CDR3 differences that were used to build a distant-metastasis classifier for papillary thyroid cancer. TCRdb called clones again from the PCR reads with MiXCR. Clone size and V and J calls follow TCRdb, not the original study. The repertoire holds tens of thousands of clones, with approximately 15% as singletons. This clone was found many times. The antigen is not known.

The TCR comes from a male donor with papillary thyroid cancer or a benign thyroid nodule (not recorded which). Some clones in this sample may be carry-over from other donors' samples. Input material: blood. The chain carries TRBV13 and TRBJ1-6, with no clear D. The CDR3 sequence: CASSLGQSYNSPLHF. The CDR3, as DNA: TGTGCCAGCAGCTTAGGACAGTCTTATAATTCACCCCTCCACTTT. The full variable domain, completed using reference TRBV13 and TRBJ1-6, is AAGVIQSPRHLIKEKRETATLKCYPIPRHDTVYWYQQGPGQDPQFLISFYEKMQSDKGSIPDRFSAQQFSDYHSELNMSSLELGDSALYFCASSLGQSYNSPLHFGNGTRLTVT.